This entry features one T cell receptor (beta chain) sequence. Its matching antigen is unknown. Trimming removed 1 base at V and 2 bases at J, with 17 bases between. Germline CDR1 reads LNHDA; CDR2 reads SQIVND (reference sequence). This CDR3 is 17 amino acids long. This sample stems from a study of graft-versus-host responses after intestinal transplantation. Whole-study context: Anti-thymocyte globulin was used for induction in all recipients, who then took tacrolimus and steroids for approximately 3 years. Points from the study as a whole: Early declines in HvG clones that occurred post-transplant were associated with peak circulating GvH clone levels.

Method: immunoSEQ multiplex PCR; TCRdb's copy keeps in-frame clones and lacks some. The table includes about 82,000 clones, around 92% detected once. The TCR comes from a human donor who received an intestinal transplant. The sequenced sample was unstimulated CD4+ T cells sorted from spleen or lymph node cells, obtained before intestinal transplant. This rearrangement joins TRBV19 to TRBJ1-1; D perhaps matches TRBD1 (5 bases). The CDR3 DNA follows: TGTGCCAGTAGTATAGGCCGGCAGGGCGTGGGTAACACTGAAGCTTTCTTT. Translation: CASSIGRQGVGNTEAFF.